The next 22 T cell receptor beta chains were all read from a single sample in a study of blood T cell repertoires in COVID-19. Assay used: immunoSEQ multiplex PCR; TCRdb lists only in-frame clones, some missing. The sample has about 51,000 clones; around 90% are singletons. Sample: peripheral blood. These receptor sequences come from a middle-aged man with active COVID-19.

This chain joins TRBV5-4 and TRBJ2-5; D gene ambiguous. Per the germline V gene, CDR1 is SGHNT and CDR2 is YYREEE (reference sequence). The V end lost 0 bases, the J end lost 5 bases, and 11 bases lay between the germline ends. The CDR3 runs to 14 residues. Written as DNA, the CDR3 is TGTGCCAGCAGCTTGGATCCGGGTGGGGAGACCCAGTACTTC. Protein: CASSLDPGGETQYF.

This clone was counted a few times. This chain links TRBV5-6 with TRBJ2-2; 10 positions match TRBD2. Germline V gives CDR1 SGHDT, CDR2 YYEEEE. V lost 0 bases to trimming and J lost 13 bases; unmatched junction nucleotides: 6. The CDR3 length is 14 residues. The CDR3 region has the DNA TGTGCCAGCAGCTTGGGGGCGACTAGCGGGTCGCTGTTTTTT. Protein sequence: CASSLGATSGSLFF.

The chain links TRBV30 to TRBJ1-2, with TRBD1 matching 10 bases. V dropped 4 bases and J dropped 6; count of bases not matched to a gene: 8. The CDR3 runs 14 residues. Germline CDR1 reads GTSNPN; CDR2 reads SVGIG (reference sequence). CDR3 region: CAWTPGQGFDGYTF. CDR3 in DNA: TGTGCCTGGACTCCGGGACAGGGGTTTGATGGCTACACCTTC.

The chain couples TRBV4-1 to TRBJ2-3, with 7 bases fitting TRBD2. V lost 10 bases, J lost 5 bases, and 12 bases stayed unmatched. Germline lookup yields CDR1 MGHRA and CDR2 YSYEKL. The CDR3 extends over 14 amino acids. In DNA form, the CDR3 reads TGCGCCACGAAACCCGAAGCGGGGAGAGATACGCAGTATTTT. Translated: CATKPEAGRDTQYF.

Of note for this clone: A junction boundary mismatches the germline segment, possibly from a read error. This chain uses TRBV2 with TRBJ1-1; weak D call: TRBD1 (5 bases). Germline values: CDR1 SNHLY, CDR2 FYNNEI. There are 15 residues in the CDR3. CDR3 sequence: CASREDGHWNTEAFF. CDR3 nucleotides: TGTGCCAGCAGAGAAGACGGACACTGGAACACTGAAGCTTTCTTT. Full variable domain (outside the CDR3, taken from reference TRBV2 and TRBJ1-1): EPEVTQTPSHQVTQMGQEVILRCVPISNHLYFYWYRQILGQKVEFLVSFYNNEISEKSEIFDDQFSVERPDGSNFTLKIRSTKLEDSAMYFCASREDGHWNTEAFFGQGTRLTVV.

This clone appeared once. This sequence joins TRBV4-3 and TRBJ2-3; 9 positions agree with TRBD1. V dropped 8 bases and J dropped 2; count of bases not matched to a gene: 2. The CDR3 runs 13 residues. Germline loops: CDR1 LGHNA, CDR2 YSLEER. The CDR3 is CASGDRATDTQYF. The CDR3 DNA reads TGCGCCAGCGGGGACAGGGCCACAGATACGCAGTATTTT.

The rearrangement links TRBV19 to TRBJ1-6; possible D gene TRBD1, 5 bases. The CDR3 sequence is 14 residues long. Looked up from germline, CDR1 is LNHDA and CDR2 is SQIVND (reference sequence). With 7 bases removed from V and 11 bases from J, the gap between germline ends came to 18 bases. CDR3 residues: CASKGGTETTPLHF. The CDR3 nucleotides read TGTGCCAGTAAGGGAGGGACGGAAACTACACCCCTCCACTTT.

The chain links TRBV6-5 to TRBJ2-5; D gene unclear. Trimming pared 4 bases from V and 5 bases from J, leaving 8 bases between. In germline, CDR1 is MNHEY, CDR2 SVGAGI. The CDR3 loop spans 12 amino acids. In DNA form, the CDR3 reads TGTGCCAGCAGTTCCCTCGGTGAGACCCAGTACTTC. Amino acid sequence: CASSSLGETQYF.

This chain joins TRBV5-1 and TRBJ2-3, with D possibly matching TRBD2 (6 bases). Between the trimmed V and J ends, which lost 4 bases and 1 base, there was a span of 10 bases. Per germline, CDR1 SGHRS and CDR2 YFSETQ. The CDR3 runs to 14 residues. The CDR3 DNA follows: TGCGCCAGCAGCGGGGGACTTCGCACAGATACGCAGTATTTT. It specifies CASSGGLRTDTQYF.

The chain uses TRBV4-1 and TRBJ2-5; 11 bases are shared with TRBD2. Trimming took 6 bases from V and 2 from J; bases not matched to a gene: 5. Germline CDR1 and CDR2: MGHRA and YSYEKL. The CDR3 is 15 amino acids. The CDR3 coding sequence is TGCGCCAGCAGGATCAGACTAGCGGGACAAGAGACCCAGTACTTC. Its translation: CASRIRLAGQETQYF.

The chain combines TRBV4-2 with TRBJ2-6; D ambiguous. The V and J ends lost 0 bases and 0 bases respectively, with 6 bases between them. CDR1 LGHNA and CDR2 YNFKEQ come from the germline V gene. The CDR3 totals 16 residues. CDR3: CASSQDRSSGANVLTF. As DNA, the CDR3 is TGTGCCAGCAGCCAAGATAGGAGCTCTGGGGCCAACGTCCTGACTTTC.

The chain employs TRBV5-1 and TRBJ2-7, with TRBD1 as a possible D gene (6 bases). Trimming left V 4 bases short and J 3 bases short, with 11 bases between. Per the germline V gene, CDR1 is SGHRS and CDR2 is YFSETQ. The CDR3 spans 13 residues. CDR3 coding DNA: TGCGCCAGCAGCGCAACACAGGGCTACGAGCAGTACTTC. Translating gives CASSATQGYEQYF. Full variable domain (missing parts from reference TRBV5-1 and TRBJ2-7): KAGVTQTPRYLIKTRGQQVTLSCSPISGHRSVSWYQQTPGQGLQFLFEYFSETQRNKGNFPGRFSGRQFSNSRSEMNVSTLELGDSALYLCASSATQGYEQYFGPGTRLTVT.

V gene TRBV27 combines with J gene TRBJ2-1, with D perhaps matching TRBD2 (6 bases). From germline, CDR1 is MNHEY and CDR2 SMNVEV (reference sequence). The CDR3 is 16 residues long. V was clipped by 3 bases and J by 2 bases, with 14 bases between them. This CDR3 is CASSLPPGGAYNEQFF. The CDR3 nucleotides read TGTGCCAGCAGTTTGCCGCCTGGCGGGGCCTACAATGAGCAGTTCTTC.

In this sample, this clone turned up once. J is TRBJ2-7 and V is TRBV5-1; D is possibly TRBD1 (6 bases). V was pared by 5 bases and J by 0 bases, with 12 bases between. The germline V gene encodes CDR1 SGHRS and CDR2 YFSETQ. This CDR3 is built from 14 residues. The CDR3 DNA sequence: TGCGCCAGCAGTACAGGGCAGAGCTCCTACGAGCAGTACTTC. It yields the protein CASSTGQSSYEQYF.

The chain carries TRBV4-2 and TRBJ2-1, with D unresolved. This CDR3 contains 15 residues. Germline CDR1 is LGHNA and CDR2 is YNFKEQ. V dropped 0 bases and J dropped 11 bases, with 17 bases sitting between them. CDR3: CASSQELVPNPKQFF. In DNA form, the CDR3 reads TGTGCCAGCAGCCAAGAGCTCGTCCCGAATCCTAAGCAGTTCTTC.

In DNA, the CDR3 is TGTGCCAGTAGTATTCACAGGGCCAGTGAGCAGTTCTTC. This sequence encodes CASSIHRASEQFF. V gene TRBV19 combines with J gene TRBJ2-1; D might be TRBD1 (6 bases). The CDR3 totals 13 residues. CDR1 and CDR2 (germline): LNHDA, SQIVND (reference sequence). V gave up 3 bases and J gave up 9 bases, with 12 bases separating them.

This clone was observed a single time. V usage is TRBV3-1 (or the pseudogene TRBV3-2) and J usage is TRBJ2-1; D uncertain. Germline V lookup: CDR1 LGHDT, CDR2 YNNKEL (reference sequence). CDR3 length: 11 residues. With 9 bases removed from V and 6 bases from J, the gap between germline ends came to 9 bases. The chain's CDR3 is CASGPANEQFF. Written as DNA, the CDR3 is TGTGCCAGTGGGCCCGCCAATGAGCAGTTCTTC.

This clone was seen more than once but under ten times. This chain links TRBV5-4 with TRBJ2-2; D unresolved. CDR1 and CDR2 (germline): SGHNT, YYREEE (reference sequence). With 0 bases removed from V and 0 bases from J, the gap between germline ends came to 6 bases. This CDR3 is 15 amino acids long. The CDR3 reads CASSLAESNTGELFF. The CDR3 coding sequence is TGTGCCAGCAGCTTGGCCGAGTCGAACACCGGGGAGCTGTTTTTT.

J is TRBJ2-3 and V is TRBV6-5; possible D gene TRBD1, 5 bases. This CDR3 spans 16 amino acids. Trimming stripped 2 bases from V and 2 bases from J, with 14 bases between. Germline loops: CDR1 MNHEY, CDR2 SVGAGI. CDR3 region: CASSYGAVRPTDTQYF. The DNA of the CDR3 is TGTGCCAGCAGTTACGGGGCTGTCAGACCCACAGATACGCAGTATTTT.

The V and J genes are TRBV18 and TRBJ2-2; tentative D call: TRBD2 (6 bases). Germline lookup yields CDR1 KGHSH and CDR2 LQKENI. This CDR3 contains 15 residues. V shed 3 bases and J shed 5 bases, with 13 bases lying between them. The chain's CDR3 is CASSPQGLLTGELFF. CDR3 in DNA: TGTGCCAGCTCACCCCAGGGACTTTTAACCGGGGAGCTGTTTTTT.

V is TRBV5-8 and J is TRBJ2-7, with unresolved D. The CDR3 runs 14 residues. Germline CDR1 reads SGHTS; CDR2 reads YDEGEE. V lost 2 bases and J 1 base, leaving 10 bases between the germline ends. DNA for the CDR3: TGTGCCAGCAGCTTTGTGGGCAGGTCCTACGAGCAGTACTTC. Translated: CASSFVGRSYEQYF.

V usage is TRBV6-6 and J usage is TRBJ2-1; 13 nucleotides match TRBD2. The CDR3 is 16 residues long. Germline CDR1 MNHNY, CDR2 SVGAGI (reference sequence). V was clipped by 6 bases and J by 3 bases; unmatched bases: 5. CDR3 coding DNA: TGTGCCAGCAGAACCGGGACTAGCGGGATCTACAATGAGCAGTTCTTC. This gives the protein CASRTGTSGIYNEQFF.